This T cell receptor (beta chain) was captured by sequencing in a study of shared clonotypes between healthy human individuals. Study overall: The donors, a couple of women and a few men, were aged 18 to 49. Notes on the study in general: Investigators collected only blood, and repertoires in tissues likely differ.

Germline lookup yields CDR1 WSHSY and CDR2 SAAADI. The CDR3 has 16 amino acids. V lost 0 bases and J 4 bases, leaving 15 bases between the germline ends. About this clone itself: Its target is unknown.

Profiling relied on immunoSEQ multiplex PCR, and the TCRdb table lists in-frame clones only, not all of them. The sample holds about 2.4 million clones; 93% are singletons and the top ten take 0.36%. The origin of this receptor is a man aged 18 to 29 in good health. Some clones in this sample may be carry-over from other donors' samples. Sequencing was done on a sample of naive CD4+ T cells from PBMCs. Subset reported: CD45RA+ positively selected. The rearrangement joins TRBV10-2 to TRBJ1-2; D gene unclear. The CDR3 region has the DNA TGCGCCAGCAGTGAGTCATCCCGGACGGGCATCTATGGCTACACCTTC. This gives the protein CASSESSRTGIYGYTF.